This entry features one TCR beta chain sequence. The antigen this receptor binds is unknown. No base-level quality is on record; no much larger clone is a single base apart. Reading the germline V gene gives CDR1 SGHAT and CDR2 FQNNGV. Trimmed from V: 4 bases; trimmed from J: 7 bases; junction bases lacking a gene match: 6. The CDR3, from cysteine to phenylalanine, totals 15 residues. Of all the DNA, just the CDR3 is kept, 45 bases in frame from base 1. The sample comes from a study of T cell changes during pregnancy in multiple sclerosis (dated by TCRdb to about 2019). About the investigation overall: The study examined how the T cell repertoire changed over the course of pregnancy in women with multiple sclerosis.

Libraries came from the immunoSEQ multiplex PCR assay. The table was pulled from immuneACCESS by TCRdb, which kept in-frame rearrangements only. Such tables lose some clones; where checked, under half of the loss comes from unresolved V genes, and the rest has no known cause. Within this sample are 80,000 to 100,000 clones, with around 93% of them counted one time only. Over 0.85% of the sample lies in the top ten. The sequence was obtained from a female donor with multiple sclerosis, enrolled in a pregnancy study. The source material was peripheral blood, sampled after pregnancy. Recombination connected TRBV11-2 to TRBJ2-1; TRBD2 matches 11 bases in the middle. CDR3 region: CASSSPSGRPNEQFF. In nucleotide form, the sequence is TGTGCCAGCAGCTCCCCTAGCGGGAGGCCGAATGAGCAGTTCTTC.